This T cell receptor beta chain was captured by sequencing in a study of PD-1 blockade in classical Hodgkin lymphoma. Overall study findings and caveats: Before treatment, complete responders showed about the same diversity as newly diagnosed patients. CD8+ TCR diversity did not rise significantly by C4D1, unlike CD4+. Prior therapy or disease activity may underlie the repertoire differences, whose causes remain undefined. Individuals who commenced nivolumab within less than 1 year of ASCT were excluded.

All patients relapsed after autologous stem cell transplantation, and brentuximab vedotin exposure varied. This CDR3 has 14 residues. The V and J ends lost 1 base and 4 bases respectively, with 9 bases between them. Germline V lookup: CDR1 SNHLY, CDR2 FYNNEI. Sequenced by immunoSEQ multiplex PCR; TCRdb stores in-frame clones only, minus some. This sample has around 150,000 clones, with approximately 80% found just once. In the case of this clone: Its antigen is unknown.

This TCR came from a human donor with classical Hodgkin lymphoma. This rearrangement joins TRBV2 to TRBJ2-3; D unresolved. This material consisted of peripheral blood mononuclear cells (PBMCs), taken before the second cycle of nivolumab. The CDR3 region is CASSEDRGADTQYF. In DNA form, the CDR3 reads TGTGCCAGCAGTGAAGATCGCGGAGCAGATACGCAGTATTTT.